This T cell receptor (beta chain) appears in the sequencing data of a study of blood T cell repertoires in COVID-19. The wider study: Specimens from acute and convalescent COVID-19 originated in the United States, Italy and Spain. Sources were T cells, B-cell-depleted T cells, or PBMCs; the material itself was cDNA or gDNA.

The repertoire was sequenced with immunoSEQ multiplex PCR; TCRdb's copy has only in-frame clones and lacks some. The sample consists of about 70,000 clones, 88% of them appearing once. The CDR3 has 14 residues. The germline CDR1 and CDR2 sequences are SGHTA and FQGTGA. The J segment lost 9 bases and the V segment lost 8 bases, leaving 8 bases of the junction unmatched. This receptor was taken from a woman aged 65 to 85 with acute or convalescent COVID-19. The sequenced sample was peripheral blood. The V gene is TRBV7-3, the J gene TRBJ2-5, with 14 bases matching TRBD2. The CDR3: CASAKGLAGGPQYF. As DNA, the CDR3 is TGTGCCAGCGCGAAAGGACTAGCGGGGGGTCCCCAGTACTTC.